This record looks at one T cell receptor beta chain sequence and its context. The antigen is undetermined. These data belong to a study of OX40 agonist ivuxolimab in advanced cancers. Study context: The treatment was a fully human IgG2 OX40 agonist, ivuxolimab. General observations from the study: Within 6 weeks, CD4+ and CD8+ blood T cells expanded clonally at 0.1 to 3.0 mg/kg.

The method was immunoSEQ multiplex PCR; TCRdb's version includes in-frame clones alone and lacks a portion of them. The repertoire consists of under 10,000 clones, with 79% occurring once and the leading ten covering about 37%. The CDR3 sequence is 14 residues long. V lost 2 bases and J lost 6, with 8 bases in between. Germline V gene sequence: CDR1 MNHEY, CDR2 SMNVEV (reference sequence). The sample was CD4+ or CD8+ T cells sorted from blood, taken in a trial of the OX40 agonist ivuxolimab. The V call is TRBV27, the J call TRBJ1-6, with D perhaps matching TRBD1 (6 bases). The sequence derives from an adult with an advanced solid tumor such as melanoma, head and neck, liver or kidney cancer. CDR3 DNA sequence: TGTGCCAGCAGTTTAGGGGGCGGTAATTCACCCCTCCACTTT. It codes for CASSLGGGNSPLHF.